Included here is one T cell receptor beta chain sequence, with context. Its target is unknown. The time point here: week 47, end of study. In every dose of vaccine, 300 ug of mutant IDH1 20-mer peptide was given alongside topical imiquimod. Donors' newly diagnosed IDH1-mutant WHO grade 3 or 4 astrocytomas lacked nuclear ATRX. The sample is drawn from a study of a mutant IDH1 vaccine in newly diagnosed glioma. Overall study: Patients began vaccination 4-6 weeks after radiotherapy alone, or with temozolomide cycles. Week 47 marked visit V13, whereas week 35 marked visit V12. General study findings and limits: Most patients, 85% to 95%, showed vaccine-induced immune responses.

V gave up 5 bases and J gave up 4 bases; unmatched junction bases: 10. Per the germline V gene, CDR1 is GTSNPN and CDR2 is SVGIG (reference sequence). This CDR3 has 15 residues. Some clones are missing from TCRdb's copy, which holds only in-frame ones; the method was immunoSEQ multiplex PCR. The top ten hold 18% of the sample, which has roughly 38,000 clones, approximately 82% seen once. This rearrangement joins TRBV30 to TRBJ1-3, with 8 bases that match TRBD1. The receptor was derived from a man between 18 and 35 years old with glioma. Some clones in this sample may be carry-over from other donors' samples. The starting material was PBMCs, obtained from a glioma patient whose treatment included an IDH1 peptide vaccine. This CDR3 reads CAWGSQGASGNTIYF. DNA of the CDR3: TGTGCCTGGGGCTCGCAGGGGGCGAGCGGAAACACCATATATTTT.